One and the same sample provided the 25 T cell receptor beta chains below, sequenced in a study of blood T cell repertoires in COVID-19. The assay was immunoSEQ multiplex PCR, and TCRdb's table has in-frame clones only and misses some. The data show 470,000 or so clones, more than 85% seen once. The source material was peripheral blood. The receptors stem from a woman aged 25 to 39 with acute or convalescent COVID-19.

The V and J genes are TRBV3-1 (or the pseudogene TRBV3-2) and TRBJ1-1; 8 bases line up with TRBD1. Trimming at V came to 3 bases and at J to 6 bases, leaving 6 bases not matched to a gene. Germline V gene sequence: CDR1 LGHDT, CDR2 YNNKEL (reference sequence). This CDR3 has 14 residues. The CDR3 bases are TGTGCCAGCAGCCAGACTCAGACAGGGGCTGAAGCTTTCTTT. Translation gives CASSQTQTGAEAFF.

About this clone itself: Germline and junction disagree at one end, which may indicate a read error. The V call is TRBV10-2, the J call TRBJ2-5; D is perhaps TRBD2 (5 bases). CDR1 is WSHSY, CDR2 SAAADI, per germline. CDR3 size: 11 residues. The CDR3 is CASNEGATQYF. CDR3 coding DNA: TGCGCCAGCAATGAGGGAGCGACCCAGTACTTC.

This clone appeared once. The chain has TRBV11-2 and TRBJ2-1; 10 nucleotides line up with TRBD2. This CDR3 contains 15 residues. V lost 6 bases and J lost 5; bases outside the gene matches: 7. Germline V gives CDR1 SGHAT, CDR2 FQNNGV. The CDR3 here is CASRSLAGAHNEQFF. CDR3 bases: TGTGCCAGCAGATCCCTAGCGGGGGCCCACAATGAGCAGTTCTTC.

This chain connects TRBV4-1 to TRBJ2-5; a possible D gene is TRBD2 (7 bases). Germline V gene sequence: CDR1 MGHRA, CDR2 YSYEKL. Trimming removed 0 bases from V and 5 bases from J, with 16 bases in between. The CDR3 runs to 16 residues. The CDR3 spells CASSQDPPGGAETQYF. CDR3 coding DNA: TGCGCCAGCAGCCAAGACCCCCCGGGGGGCGCGGAGACCCAGTACTTC.

The V and J genes are TRBV4-1 and TRBJ2-3, with D perhaps TRBD2 (5 bases). With 3 bases removed from V and 4 bases from J, the gap between germline ends came to 14 bases. The germline gives CDR1 MGHRA, CDR2 YSYEKL. CDR3 length: 15 amino acids. CDR3 region: CASSQPTGVPDTQYF. CDR3 DNA: TGCGCCAGCAGCCAGCCAACCGGGGTACCAGATACGCAGTATTTT.

This clone was picked up a small number of times. The chain combines TRBV5-6 with TRBJ1-1, with D possibly TRBD1 on 5 matching bases. This CDR3 has 15 residues. CDR1 SGHDT and CDR2 YYEEEE come from the germline V gene. The V gene lost 3 bases and the J gene lost 0 bases, with 12 bases spanning the gap. CDR3 amino acids: CASSWTGGMNTEAFF. CDR3 coding DNA: TGTGCCAGCAGCTGGACCGGGGGAATGAACACTGAAGCTTTCTTT.

In DNA form, the CDR3 reads TGTGCCAGCAGCTTGACAGGATCGAACACTGAAGCTTTCTTT. Residues: CASSLTGSNTEAFF. The V gene is TRBV7-3, the J gene TRBJ1-1; D is possibly TRBD1 (6 bases). Germline CDR1 SGHTA, CDR2 FQGTGA. Trimming shortened V by 3 bases and J by 1 base, and 9 bases separated the two germline ends. The CDR3 is 14 amino acids.

The J gene is TRBJ2-5, the V gene TRBV4-1, with TRBD2 matching 9 bases. In germline, CDR1 is MGHRA, CDR2 YSYEKL. With 4 bases clipped from V and 5 bases from J, the junction kept 8 bases outside the gene matches. This CDR3 is built from 15 residues. CDR3 residues: CASSRVAGEEETQYF. CDR3 DNA: TGCGCCAGCAGCCGGGTAGCGGGGGAGGAGGAGACCCAGTACTTC.

The V call is TRBV7-9, the J call TRBJ1-3; TRBD1 matches at 8 bases. Germline CDR1 reads SEHNR; CDR2 reads FQNEAQ (reference sequence). The J segment lost 2 bases and the V segment lost 11 bases, leaving 8 bases of the junction unmatched. The CDR3 covers 14 residues. The chain's CDR3 is CAGCSDRAGNTIYF. In DNA form, the CDR3 reads TGTGCCGGGTGCTCGGACAGGGCTGGAAACACCATATATTTT.

For the CDR3, the DNA is TGTGCCAGTAGTCCCCAGGCGGGAACAGGCCTTGGGAACATTCAGTACTTC. Translation gives CASSPQAGTGLGNIQYF. V and J are TRBV19 and TRBJ2-4; a possible D gene is TRBD2 (6 bases). CDR1 LNHDA and CDR2 SQIVND come from the germline V gene (reference sequence). This CDR3 comprises 17 residues. The V end was cut by 5 bases, the J end by 7 bases, with 24 bases between.

The chain carries TRBV25-1 and TRBJ2-5; 10 positions match TRBD1. The ends lost 3 bases at V and 4 bases at J; junction bases unmatched: 8. The CDR3 runs to 16 residues. Germline V gives CDR1 MGHDK, CDR2 SYGVNS. The CDR3 protein is CASSDLTGGESETQYF. CDR3 nucleotides: TGTGCCAGCAGTGACCTGACAGGGGGCGAATCAGAGACCCAGTACTTC.

The chain has TRBV5-1 and TRBJ2-1; the match to TRBD2 covers 10 bases. Germline V gene lookup returns CDR1 SGHRS and CDR2 YFSETQ. The trim removed 3 bases at V and 4 bases at J, leaving 7 bases unmatched. This CDR3 region has 16 residues. CDR3 region: CASSSDSSGGYNEQFF. DNA for the CDR3: TGCGCCAGCAGCTCCGATTCTAGCGGGGGATACAATGAGCAGTTCTTC.

The chain is built from TRBV5-6 and TRBJ2-5, with D perhaps matching TRBD2 (5 bases). This CDR3 has 14 amino acids. Germline values: CDR1 SGHDT, CDR2 YYEEEE. Trimming removed 0 bases from V and 5 bases from J, with 11 bases in between. This CDR3 reads CASSLGAGAETQYF. DNA for the CDR3: TGTGCCAGCAGCTTGGGGGCGGGTGCGGAGACCCAGTACTTC.

This chain joins TRBV5-1 and TRBJ1-6, with a tentative D call TRBD1 (6 bases). The germline CDR1 and CDR2 sequences are SGHRS and YFSETQ. CDR3 length: 16 residues. Trimming took off 5 bases at V and 0 bases at J, with 12 bases between the two ends. CDR3 region: CASSRQDDSYNSPLHF. As DNA, the CDR3 is TGCGCCAGCAGTAGACAGGACGACTCCTATAATTCACCCCTCCACTTT.

J is TRBJ1-3 and V is TRBV5-1; D gene uncertain. This CDR3 has 15 residues. CDR1 and CDR2 (germline): SGHRS, YFSETQ. Deletions cut 3 bases from V and 2 bases from J, with 12 bases between. In DNA, the CDR3 is TGCGCCAGCAGCTACGGGGATTCGACTGGAAACACCATATATTTT. This sequence encodes CASSYGDSTGNTIYF.

This clone is a singleton in its sample. The V call is TRBV13, the J call TRBJ2-1; 8 bases agree with TRBD2. V lost 4 bases and J lost 13; bases outside the gene matches: 6. The CDR3 sequence is 12 residues long. Germline lookup yields CDR1 PRHDT and CDR2 FYEKMQ (reference sequence). The CDR3 DNA reads as TGTGCCAGCAGCTCCACTAGCGGCCCCCAGTTCTTC. Amino acids: CASSSTSGPQFF.

The chain joins TRBV28 to TRBJ1-1, with 9 positions matching TRBD1. The V gene end was trimmed by 1 base and the J gene end by 5 bases; junction bases not matched to a gene: 17. Germline CDR1 and CDR2: MDHEN and SYDVKM. CDR3 length: 19 amino acids. This chain's CDR3 is CASSLFTGGRLHTRTEAFF. CDR3 sequence (DNA): TGTGCCAGCAGTTTATTCACAGGGGGCCGGCTCCATACGAGGACTGAAGCTTTCTTT.

The rearrangement joins TRBV19 to TRBJ1-3; D is uncertain. The CDR3 consists of 14 residues. Trimming took off 1 base at V and 0 bases at J, with 4 bases between the two ends. CDR1 and CDR2 from the germline V gene are LNHDA and SQIVND (reference sequence). The CDR3 reads CASSIGSSGNTIYF. Written as DNA, the CDR3 is TGTGCCAGTAGTATAGGCAGCTCTGGAAACACCATATATTTT.

J is TRBJ2-3 and V is TRBV3-1 (or the pseudogene TRBV3-2); 8 nucleotides agree with TRBD2. This CDR3 spans 14 amino acids. Germline V gene data show CDR1 as LGHDT and CDR2 as YNNKEL (reference sequence). The V gene end was trimmed by 1 base and the J gene end by 5 bases; junction bases not matched to a gene: 2. The CDR3 nucleotides read TGTGCCAGCAGCCAAGGGGCGGGAGGAGATACGCAGTATTTT. This translates into CASSQGAGGDTQYF.

V usage is TRBV19 and J usage is TRBJ2-1, with a tentative D call TRBD1 (6 bases). From germline, CDR1 is LNHDA and CDR2 SQIVND (reference sequence). CDR3 size: 14 residues. V was shortened by 1 base and J by 8 bases, with 12 bases between the two germline ends. CDR3 region: CASSIVSTGYEQFF. CDR3 DNA sequence: TGTGCCAGTAGTATAGTGTCGACAGGTTATGAGCAGTTCTTC. The full variable domain, completed using reference TRBV19 and TRBJ2-1, is DGGITQSPKYLFRKEGQNVTLSCEQNLNHDAMYWYRQDPGQGLRLIYYSQIVNDFQKGDIAEGYSVSREKKESFPLTVTSAQKNPTAFYLCASSIVSTGYEQFFGPGTRLTVL.

This clone was seen a single time. The chain joins TRBV4-1 to TRBJ1-2; D unresolved. This CDR3 has 13 residues. Germline CDR1 reads MGHRA; CDR2 reads YSYEKL. V lost 1 base and J 7 bases, leaving 10 bases between the germline ends. The DNA of the CDR3 is TGCGCCAGCAGCCAAGGTCTGCGGGTTGGCTACACCTTC. This encodes CASSQGLRVGYTF.

J is TRBJ2-5 and V is TRBV6-5; D remains unclear. The CDR3 has 15 amino acids. CDR1 is MNHEY and CDR2 is SVGAGI in the germline V gene. V was trimmed by 2 bases and J by 7 bases, leaving 17 bases between them. The CDR3 here is CASSYTTRPAGTQYF. The CDR3 DNA reads TGTGCCAGCAGTTACACCACCCGTCCCGCCGGGACCCAGTACTTC.

The chain combines TRBV6-2 or TRBV6-3 with TRBJ2-7, with D hard to call. The CDR3 consists of 11 residues. The V end was cut by 5 bases, the J end by 6 bases, with 8 bases between. In germline, CDR1 is MNHEY, CDR2 SVGEGT. In DNA form, the CDR3 reads TGTGCCAGCAGTAATCTACTCGAGCAGTACTTC. Amino acid sequence: CASSNLLEQYF.

The rearrangement joins TRBV5-6 to TRBJ1-1; possibly TRBD1 for D (5 bases). This CDR3 region has 15 residues. Germline V gene lookup returns CDR1 SGHDT and CDR2 YYEEEE. Between the trimmed V and J ends, which lost 0 bases and 6 bases, there was a span of 15 bases. The CDR3 region is CASSLVEGLGAEAFF. The CDR3 nucleotides read TGTGCCAGCAGCTTGGTGGAGGGGTTGGGCGCTGAAGCTTTCTTT.

CDR3 amino acids: CASAVRSYGDTEAFF. In nucleotides, the CDR3 is TGTGCTAGTGCCGTCAGGTCCTACGGGGACACTGAAGCTTTCTTT. V usage is TRBV12-5 and J usage is TRBJ1-1; D unresolved. The V and J ends lost 7 bases and 3 bases respectively, with 18 bases between them. Germline CDR1 and CDR2: LGHNT and FRNRAP. This CDR3 is 15 amino acids long.